The present T cell receptor beta chain was sequenced within a study of radiotherapy plus CTLA-4 blockade in lung cancer. The V and J ends lost 3 bases and 4 bases, in that order; junction bases with no gene match: 7. Germline V CDR1 and CDR2: ENHRY, SYGVKD. The CDR3 totals 15 residues. This clone was observed once. The data were produced by immunoSEQ multiplex PCR, yet TCRdb's version contains in-frame clones alone and is incomplete. In the table there are around 53,000 clones, about 88% of which are singletons. This TCR was recovered from a human donor with non-small cell lung cancer that progressed on radiotherapy plus ipilimumab. Some clones in this sample may be carry-over from other donors' samples. The genes are TRBV10-3 and TRBJ2-3, with 7 bases fitting TRBD2. Material: peripheral blood, obtained from a patient treated with radiotherapy plus ipilimumab. The CDR3 region is CAISDLLADADTQYF. CDR3 bases: TGTGCCATCAGTGACCTTCTAGCGGATGCAGATACGCAGTATTTT.